Below are 21 T cell receptor beta chains sequenced from a single sample in a study of blood T cell repertoires in COVID-19. Some clones are missing from TCRdb's copy, which holds only in-frame ones; the method was immunoSEQ multiplex PCR. In the table there are approximately 170,000 clones, roughly 83% of which are singletons. The sequencing input was PBMCs or T cells enriched from blood (not recorded which). The receptor source for this set is a woman aged 30 to 39 who had recovered from COVID-19.

The chain couples TRBV12-5 to TRBJ2-7, with 11 bases aligning to TRBD2. CDR1 is LGHNT, CDR2 FRNRAP, per germline. The ends lost 7 bases at V and 3 bases at J; junction bases unmatched: 20. The CDR3 has 19 amino acids. The CDR3 sequence is CASETGGLAGPTQIYEQYF. CDR3 bases: TGTGCTAGTGAAACCGGTGGACTAGCGGGCCCTACCCAAATCTACGAGCAGTACTTC.

The CDR3 protein is CASSETSPFLRQYF. The CDR3 nucleotides read TGTGCCAGCAGTGAGACTAGCCCCTTTTTGCGGCAGTACTTC. The chain links TRBV2 to TRBJ2-7; TRBD2 matches at 7 bases. The germline V gene has CDR1 SNHLY and CDR2 FYNNEI. V was pared by 3 bases and J by 9 bases, with 11 bases of the junction left unmatched. This CDR3 spans 14 amino acids.

V gene TRBV3-1 (or the pseudogene TRBV3-2) combines with J gene TRBJ2-1; 9 positions agree with TRBD2. The CDR3 extends over 15 amino acids. Germline values: CDR1 LGHDT, CDR2 YNNKEL (reference sequence). V was clipped by 0 bases and J by 8 bases; unmatched bases: 5. CDR3 nucleotide sequence: TGTGCCAGCAGCCAAGACCATAGCGGGAGCTATGAGCAGTTCTTC. It specifies CASSQDHSGSYEQFF.

This chain connects TRBV9 to TRBJ1-3; D might be TRBD1 (6 bases). This CDR3 contains 16 residues. The V gene lost 4 bases and the J gene lost 0 bases, with 14 bases spanning the gap. The germline CDR1 and CDR2 sequences are SGDLS and YYNGEE. DNA of the CDR3: TGTGCCAGCAGCTCTCGGACAGCCCCCTCTGGAAACACCATATATTTT. This codes for CASSSRTAPSGNTIYF. The variable domain in full, with the rest retrieved from reference TRBV9 and TRBJ1-3, is DSGVTQTPKHLITATGQRVTLRCSPRSGDLSVYWYQQSLDQGLQFLIQYYNGEERAKGNILERFSAQQFPDLHSELNLSSLELGDSALYFCASSSRTAPSGNTIYFGEGSWLTVV.

V and J are TRBV10-2 and TRBJ1-5, with D hard to call. Trimming left V 0 bases short and J 7 bases short, with 10 bases between. CDR3 size: 14 residues. Germline lookup yields CDR1 WSHSY and CDR2 SAAADI. The CDR3 here is CASSESTPGQPQHF. The DNA for the CDR3 is TGCGCCAGCAGTGAGTCGACTCCGGGGCAGCCCCAGCATTTT.

This chain links TRBV18 with TRBJ1-6; 9 nucleotides align to TRBD1. Per the germline V gene, CDR1 is KGHSH and CDR2 is LQKENI. The CDR3 has 16 amino acids. V was pared by 0 bases and J by 7 bases, with 4 bases of the junction left unmatched. DNA for the CDR3: TGTGCCAGCTCACCACCGGCGACAGGGGGAAATTCACCCCTCCACTTT. Residues: CASSPPATGGNSPLHF.

The CDR3 is CASSQVPRQETQYF. CDR3 DNA sequence: TGTGCCAGCAGCCAAGTTCCCCGGCAAGAGACCCAGTACTTC. The rearrangement links TRBV3-1 (or the pseudogene TRBV3-2) to TRBJ2-5; no clear D. CDR1 is LGHDT, CDR2 YNNKEL, per germline (reference sequence). This CDR3 comprises 14 residues. Trimming pared 1 base from V and 2 bases from J, leaving 8 bases between.

The chain recombines TRBV19 with TRBJ2-1, with D uncertain. Trimming took 3 bases from V and 4 from J, leaving 13 bases between them. Germline V lookup: CDR1 LNHDA, CDR2 SQIVND (reference sequence). This CDR3 has 15 residues. DNA for the CDR3: TGTGCCAGTAGTATCATGGCTGGCTTATACAATGAGCAGTTCTTC. Translated: CASSIMAGLYNEQFF.

The chain combines TRBV19 with TRBJ2-6; D is ambiguous. V gave up 3 bases and J gave up 3 bases, with 6 bases separating them. CDR3 length: 14 residues. Germline V gene lookup returns CDR1 LNHDA and CDR2 SQIVND (reference sequence). CDR3 in amino acids: CASSMERGANVLTF. The CDR3 nucleotides are TGTGCCAGTAGTATGGAGCGTGGGGCCAACGTCCTGACTTTC.

This sequence joins TRBV12-5 and TRBJ2-3; D is unresolved. There are 14 residues in the CDR3. Germline V gene sequence: CDR1 LGHNT, CDR2 FRNRAP. Trimming removed 5 bases at V and 0 bases at J, with 9 bases between. In DNA form, the CDR3 reads TGTGCTAGTGGTACTGACGGGAGCACAGATACGCAGTATTTT. It codes for CASGTDGSTDTQYF.

The chain combines TRBV15 with TRBJ1-5; TRBD1 aligns across 7 bases. Trimming at V came to 1 base and at J to 5 bases, leaving 5 bases not matched to a gene. This CDR3 region has 15 residues. The germline gives CDR1 LNHNV, CDR2 YYDKDF (reference sequence). The CDR3 nucleotides are TGTGCCACCAGCAGAGCGATAGGGGGCTATCAGCCCCAGCATTTT. Translating gives CATSRAIGGYQPQHF.

The chain uses TRBV28 and TRBJ1-2; the match to TRBD1 covers 7 bases. Germline trimming cut 5 bases from V and 8 bases from J; bases unmatched to any gene: 14. The length of the CDR3 is 15 residues. Germline V gene lookup returns CDR1 MDHEN and CDR2 SYDVKM. CDR3 DNA: TGTGCCAGCAGTCCAACAGGGGCGGGCCTGATCGGCTACACCTTC. Translating it yields CASSPTGAGLIGYTF.

In this sample, this clone turned up once. V is TRBV9 and J is TRBJ2-7, with 14 bases fitting TRBD2. The CDR3 covers 14 residues. CDR1 and CDR2 (germline): SGDLS, YYNGEE. V lost 3 bases and J lost 6; bases outside the gene matches: 2. The CDR3, as DNA: TGTGCCAGCAGCGCCGGACTAGCGGGAGGCGAGCAGTACTTC. Its translation: CASSAGLAGGEQYF.

The V gene is TRBV9, the J gene TRBJ2-1; 11 bases line up with TRBD2. The CDR3 covers 15 residues. Germline CDR1 is SGDLS and CDR2 is YYNGEE. The trim removed 3 bases at V and 3 bases at J, leaving 2 bases unmatched. Here the CDR3 DNA reads TGTGCCAGCAGCGCACTAGCGGGAGACTACAATGAGCAGTTCTTC. Its translation is CASSALAGDYNEQFF.

V and J are TRBV25-1 and TRBJ1-2; maybe TRBD1 (5 bases). The germline V and J ends were trimmed by 1 base and 4 bases, with 10 bases remaining between them. Germline V lookup: CDR1 MGHDK, CDR2 SYGVNS. This CDR3 contains 14 residues. CDR3 sequence reads: CASSEWGVLYGYTF. For the CDR3, the DNA is TGTGCCAGCAGTGAATGGGGGGTGCTCTATGGCTACACCTTC.

With respect to this clone: Different DNA sequences within this sample yield the same CDR3. V usage is TRBV25-1 and J usage is TRBJ1-1; no definite D call. Germline V CDR1 and CDR2: MGHDK, SYGVNS. The CDR3 totals 11 residues. V lost 6 bases and J lost 3, with 5 bases in between. CDR3 bases: TGTGCCAGCAGCCGGTACACTGAAGCTTTCTTT. This translates into CASSRYTEAFF.

The chain combines TRBV28 with TRBJ2-5; D perhaps matches TRBD1 (6 bases). Germline V gives CDR1 MDHEN, CDR2 SYDVKM. V was pared by 10 bases and J by 4 bases, with 19 bases between. This CDR3 is built from 14 residues. DNA for the CDR3: TGTGCCATCCGACAGGCCACTTCCAGAGAGACCCAGTACTTC. Its translation: CAIRQATSRETQYF. The full variable domain, rest sourced from reference TRBV28 and TRBJ2-5, is DVKVTQSSRYLVKRTGEKVFLECVQDMDHENMFWYRQDPGLGLRLIYFSYDVKMKEKGDIPEGYSVSREKKERFSLILESASTNQTSMYLCAIRQATSRETQYFGPGTRLLVL.

V and J are TRBV27 and TRBJ1-3, with a weak D call TRBD1 (5 bases). Trimming shortened V by 2 bases and J by 4 bases, and 9 bases separated the two germline ends. This CDR3 is built from 14 residues. Germline V gene data show CDR1 as MNHEY and CDR2 as SMNVEV (reference sequence). CDR3 loop: CASSLLGAGNTIYF. The CDR3, as DNA: TGTGCCAGCAGTTTACTAGGGGCGGGAAACACCATATATTTT.

J is TRBJ2-1 and V is TRBV7-9; D not resolved. Trimming left V 5 bases short and J 6 bases short, with 20 bases between. The germline V gene has CDR1 SEHNR and CDR2 FQNEAQ (reference sequence). The CDR3 is 16 amino acids. The CDR3 nucleotides are TGTGCCAGCAGCCCCAACACCAGGTTGTCCCGCAATGAGCAGTTCTTC. It yields the protein CASSPNTRLSRNEQFF.

For the CDR3, the DNA is TGTGCCAGCAGCCGGGGGTCCGAAGCTTTCTTT. This codes for CASSRGSEAFF. This chain uses TRBV7-9 with TRBJ1-1, with D possibly being TRBD1 (5 bases). This CDR3 has 11 residues. Germline values: CDR1 SEHNR, CDR2 FQNEAQ (reference sequence). With 5 bases removed from V and 8 bases from J, the gap between germline ends came to 9 bases.

This chain connects TRBV11-2 to TRBJ1-2; tentative D call: TRBD1 (5 bases). This CDR3 contains 13 residues. Germline CDR1 SGHAT, CDR2 FQNNGV. The V end was cut by 1 base, the J end by 3 bases, with 6 bases between. The CDR3 loop is CASSLARDYGYTF. CDR3 sequence (DNA): TGTGCCAGCAGCTTAGCCAGGGACTATGGCTACACCTTC. Complete variable domain (other parts from reference TRBV11-2 and TRBJ1-2): EAGVAQSPRYKIIEKRQSVAFWCNPISGHATLYWYQQILGQGPKLLIQFQNNGVVDDSQLPKDRFSAERLKGVDSTLKIQPAKLEDSAVYLCASSLARDYGYTFGSGTRLTVV.